The 7 T cell receptor beta chains below were found in one sample sequenced in a study of radiation and T cells in renal cell carcinoma. The protocol was immunoSEQ multiplex PCR, while the TCRdb copy is restricted to in-frame clones and leaves out a portion. Here the sample spans roughly 100,000 clones, roughly 90% being singletons. The time point here: baseline pretreatment blood. The treatment here: 15 Gy SBRT to primary tumor, nephrectomy 4 weeks later. The sequencing here drew on blood, taken from a patient whose treatment included radiotherapy and nephrectomy. The receptors originated from a man aged 50 to 60 with renal cell carcinoma.

The gene calls are TRBV19 and TRBJ2-5; D not resolved. Germline V gene data show CDR1 as LNHDA and CDR2 as SQIVND (reference sequence). The CDR3 spans 13 residues. Trimming cost V 3 bases and J 1 base, with 6 bases left between them. Written as DNA, the CDR3 is TGTGCCAGTAGTATCGGCGCCCAAGAGACCCAGTACTTC. Encoded protein: CASSIGAQETQYF.

The chain has TRBV7-8 and TRBJ1-1, with D hard to call. This CDR3 has 14 amino acids. Germline-derived CDR1 and CDR2 are SGHVS and FQNEAQ. Trimming pared 5 bases from V and 6 bases from J, leaving 16 bases between. CDR3 amino acids: CASSLRTGWAEAFF. The CDR3 DNA is TGTGCCAGCAGCCTACGGACGGGGTGGGCTGAAGCTTTCTTT.

The rearrangement uses TRBV30 and TRBJ1-6; D gene unclear. V was pared by 2 bases and J by 0 bases, with 8 bases between. The CDR3 runs to 15 residues. Germline loops: CDR1 GTSNPN, CDR2 SVGIG (reference sequence). For the CDR3, the DNA is TGTGCCTGGAGTCCAAGGAGCTCCTATAATTCACCCCTCCACTTT. Residues: CAWSPRSSYNSPLHF.

The CDR3 here is CASSAQGSNQPQHF. The CDR3 DNA reads as TGTGCCAGCAGTGCACAGGGGAGCAATCAGCCCCAGCATTTT. The J gene is TRBJ1-5, the V gene TRBV25-1; 7 bases match TRBD1. The CDR3 extends over 14 amino acids. Losses at the gene ends were 4 bases for V and 1 base for J; bases not matched to a gene: 1. Germline V CDR1 and CDR2: MGHDK, SYGVNS.

The sample holds a few counts of this clone. The V gene is TRBV9, the J gene TRBJ1-2; D is ambiguous. The germline V gene has CDR1 SGDLS and CDR2 YYNGEE. The V end was cut by 4 bases, the J end by 4 bases, with 17 bases between. There are 15 residues in the CDR3. CDR3 bases: TGTGCCAGCAGCTCTATGGTACGGGCTAGCTATGGCTACACCTTC. It yields the protein CASSSMVRASYGYTF.

The J gene is TRBJ1-2, the V gene TRBV28, with TRBD1 as a possible D gene (6 bases). V lost 8 bases to trimming and J lost 3 bases, with 16 bases between them. From germline, CDR1 is MDHEN and CDR2 SYDVKM. The CDR3 is 14 amino acids. CDR3 nucleotide sequence: TGTGCCAGCTCCACGCCGGCAGGGGACTATGGCTACACCTTC. Protein sequence: CASSTPAGDYGYTF.

The V call is TRBV19, the J call TRBJ1-1; 8 positions agree with TRBD1. The junction had 6 bases not matched to a gene; V was cut back by 4 bases and J by 5 bases. CDR3 length: 14 amino acids. The V gene's germline CDR1 is LNHDA and CDR2 SQIVND (reference sequence). The CDR3, as DNA: TGTGCCAGTAGTACCGACAGGGGTAGGACTGAAGCTTTCTTT. The encoded protein is CASSTDRGRTEAFF.